This T cell receptor (beta chain) was retrieved from a study of blood T cell repertoires in COVID-19. Overall study context: Researchers got acute and convalescent COVID-19 samples from the United States, Italy and Spain. PBMCs, B-cell-depleted T cells, or T cells provided the cDNA or gDNA that made up the material.

Per the authors' pipeline: The authors estimated nucleated cell counts from reference gene primer amplification. TCRdb's copy holds only in-frame clones and misses some; the assay was immunoSEQ multiplex PCR. The V and J calls and clone size were taken over from that table, and D and trimming were inferred from the DNA. The sample contains roughly 20,000 clones, roughly nine tenths of which appear only once. V dropped 6 bases and J dropped 7; count of bases not matched to a gene: 18. Germline V gene data show CDR1 as SGDLS and CDR2 as YYNGEE. The CDR3 consists of 16 residues. The V gene is TRBV9, the J gene TRBJ1-2; 7 nucleotides match TRBD1. The sample was peripheral blood. The TCR comes from a human donor with active COVID-19. The donor label of this sample is uncertain. The CDR3 DNA is TGTGCCAGCATGCCCTTGTCTCTTGACAGGGAACCTGGCTACACCTTC. Encoded protein: CASMPLSLDREPGYTF.